These T cell receptor beta chains were read from a single sample in a study of blood T cells in healthy people across ages. TCRdb called the 5' RACE reads again in MiXCR, with one record for every CDR3 protein. The table has more than 1.4 million distinct CDR3 sequences, roughly 45% seen once; the top ten hold less than 8%. Source material: blood. Every receptor here comes from a woman between 18 and 29 years old in good health. CDR3s include the opening cysteine and the closing phenylalanine or tryptophan. D genes are given only for firm matches. Size is stated for part of the rows, as once, few or many counts, or as a class when the clone is expanded.

TRBV28	TRBJ2-3	many	TRBD2	CASSSGGEDTQYF	TGTGCCAGCTCTAGCGGGGGCGAAGATACGCAGTATTTT
TRBV9	TRBJ2-1	few	.	CASSAPAGQNNEQFF	TGTGCCAGCAGCGCACCCGCGGGACAAAACAATGAGCAGTTCTTC
TRBV7-3	TRBJ2-3	.	TRBD2	CASSLSIAGDTDTQYF	TGTGCCAGCAGCTTATCTATAGCGGGGGATACAGATACGCAGTATTTT
TRBV19	TRBJ2-1	.	TRBD2	CASSSAGGAENEQFF	TGTGCCAGTAGTTCAGCGGGAGGGGCCGAAAATGAGCAGTTCTTC
TRBV14	TRBJ2-5	few	.	CASSQVEFEETQYF	TGTGCCAGCAGCCAAGTGGAGTTCGAGGAGACCCAGTACTTC
TRBV6-6	TRBJ2-7	.	.	CASSWAPGTGWQYF	TGTGCCAGCAGTTGGGCCCCCGGGACGGGGTGGCAGTACTTC
TRBV6-1	TRBJ2-7	.	TRBD1	CASSELLGQATYEQYF	TGTGCCAGCAGTGAATTGTTAGGACAGGCAACCTACGAGCAGTACTTC
TRBV20-1	TRBJ2-7	once	.	CSAGPGAGRIYEQYF	TGCAGTGCGGGACCGGGGGCAGGGAGGATTTACGAGCAGTACTTC
TRBV4-2	TRBJ2-3	.	TRBD1	CASSQGTGGKEDTQYF	TGTGCCAGCAGCCAAGGGACAGGGGGCAAAGAAGATACGCAGTATTTT
TRBV7-2	TRBJ2-3	few	TRBD1	CASSSPPGGWTDTQYF	TGTGCCAGCAGCTCTCCCCCAGGGGGATGGACAGATACGCAGTATTTT
TRBV11-2	TRBJ2-3	.	.	CASSPQGLVTDTQYF	TGTGCCAGCAGCCCCCAGGGTCTGGTCACAGATACGCAGTATTTT
TRBV6-5	TRBJ2-5	few	TRBD2	CASSYSSGGTQETQYF	TGTGCCAGCAGTTATTCCAGCGGGGGGACACAAGAGACCCAGTACTTC
TRBV28	TRBJ1-4	.	TRBD1	CASSPHGTGGVRLEKLFF	TGTGCCAGCAGTCCCCACGGGACAGGGGGCGTGAGGCTCGAAAAACTGTTTTTT
TRBV5-4	TRBJ2-3	.	.	CASNPSDITDTQYF	TGTGCCAGCAACCCCTCGGACATCACAGATACGCAGTATTTT
TRBV5-1	TRBJ2-1	few	.	CASSPSPSEDNEQFF	TGCGCCAGCAGCCCCTCCCCTAGCGAAGACAATGAGCAGTTCTTC
TRBV10-1	TRBJ1-1	.	.	CASSDSLGEAFF	TGCGCCAGCAGTGACTCCCTCGGTGAAGCTTTCTTT